This TCR beta chain was sequenced during a study of blood T cell repertoires in COVID-19. In the study overall: PBMCs, B-cell-depleted T cells, or T cells provided the cDNA or gDNA that made up the material.

Repertoires were generated with immunoSEQ multiplex PCR, while TCRdb's copy carries only in-frame clones and drops some. The data show 380,000 or so clones, with roughly 86% seen just once and over 2% held by the top ten. This CDR3 has 13 residues. The V end was cut by 3 bases, the J end by 7 bases, with 13 bases between. Germline V lookup: CDR1 GTSNPN, CDR2 SVGIG (reference sequence). Across about two dozen US areas, participants ranged in age from about 18 to 100 years. This clonotype was obtained from a woman aged 40 to 49 with acute COVID-19. The V and J genes are TRBV30 and TRBJ1-5; D is ambiguous. What was sequenced was PBMCs or T cells enriched from blood (not recorded which). CDR3 nucleotide sequence: TGTGCCTGGAGAGCGGCGGGGAAACAGCCCCAGCATTTT. It yields the protein CAWRAAGKQPQHF.